This record looks at one TCR beta chain sequence and its context. Its antigen is as yet unknown. Here immunoSEQ multiplex PCR was the method, and the copy in TCRdb shows in-frame clones only, minus some. The data hold under 250,000 clones, with roughly 87% observed a single time. V was pared by 2 bases and J by 0 bases, with 7 bases between. The germline V gene has CDR1 MNHNS and CDR2 SASEGT. The CDR3 contains 15 residues. This sample was taken from a study of cytomegalovirus exposure and HLA in healthy donors. Study-level background: The 110 or so validation repertoires, a later analysis reported, used the same platform as the 666 first-cohort repertoires. Study conclusions and caveats: As confirmed in vitro, a few CMV-associated chains were specific for CMV antigens. Most sequenced TCRs were rare (though some public TCRs occurred in many donors). According to a subsequent analysis, TCR clusters from the first cohort were inclined to appear together in the roughly 130 validation repertoires.

The sequenced material came from PBMCs. This TCR derives from a man between 18 and 35 years old in good health and CMV-seropositive. The chain joins TRBV6-1 to TRBJ1-4; D is uncertain. The CDR3, as DNA: TGTGCCAGCAGTGAATTTCTTCCAACTAATGAAAAACTGTTTTTT. This gives the protein CASSEFLPTNEKLFF.